Below, 24 T cell receptor beta chains from the same sample are listed, as sequenced in a study of blood T cell repertoires in COVID-19. Generated by immunoSEQ multiplex PCR, the TCRdb table keeps only in-frame clones and is missing some. This table holds 380,000 or so clones, 88% found once. Sequencing was carried out using PBMCs or T cells enriched from blood (not recorded which). Receptor source: a woman aged 40 to 49 with acute COVID-19.

The chain carries TRBV18 and TRBJ2-2, with 10 nucleotides matching TRBD2. The CDR3 totals 16 residues. V was pared by 1 base and J by 4 bases, with 3 bases of the junction left unmatched. Per germline, CDR1 KGHSH and CDR2 LQKENI. CDR3 loop: CASSPRTSGPTGELFF. The CDR3 bases are TGTGCCAGCTCACCACGGACTAGCGGTCCCACCGGGGAGCTGTTTTTT.

The chain joins TRBV5-4 to TRBJ1-2; 7 bases fit TRBD1. CDR3 length equals 15 residues. Looked up from germline, CDR1 is SGHNT and CDR2 is YYREEE (reference sequence). V was pared by 0 bases and J by 4 bases, with 6 bases of the junction left unmatched. The CDR3 DNA sequence: TGTGCCAGCAGCTTGGATCGGGGACAGACCTATGGCTACACCTTC. Its protein is CASSLDRGQTYGYTF.

Regarding this clone: Germline and junction disagree at one end, which may indicate a read error. The rearrangement links TRBV7-9 to TRBJ1-2, with D unresolved. Germline loops: CDR1 SEHNR, CDR2 FQNEAQ (reference sequence). The CDR3 is 16 amino acids. CDR3 sequence (DNA): TGTGCCAGCAGCTTTTCCAGCGGCAGTTCTAAGTATGGCTACACCTTC. Residues: CASSFSSGSSKYGYTF.

This clone showed up just once. This chain links TRBV30 with TRBJ1-6; 8 bases line up with TRBD1. Germline V gene data show CDR1 as GTSNPN and CDR2 as SVGIG (reference sequence). This CDR3 is built from 13 residues. Trimming removed 3 bases from V and 11 bases from J; junction bases left unmatched: 6. CDR3 residues: CAWRDRGAAPLHF. As DNA, the CDR3 is TGTGCCTGGAGAGACAGGGGAGCGGCACCCCTCCACTTT.

Written as DNA, the CDR3 is TGTGCCAGCAGCTTTAAGGGACTACCCTACGAGCAGTACTTC. This gives the protein CASSFKGLPYEQYF. This sequence joins TRBV5-4 and TRBJ2-7; TRBD2 matches 7 bases. The CDR3 spans 14 residues. V dropped 2 bases and J dropped 2; count of bases not matched to a gene: 4. Germline V gene data show CDR1 as SGHNT and CDR2 as YYREEE (reference sequence).

This chain uses TRBV10-3 with TRBJ2-7, with a possible D match to TRBD2 (5 bases). The CDR3 is made up of 15 amino acids. Germline V CDR1 and CDR2: ENHRY, SYGVKD. V was pared by 0 bases and J by 2 bases, with 11 bases between. Written as DNA, the CDR3 is TGTGCCATCAGTGAGTCGAGGGAAGTACCCTACGAGCAGTACTTC. Encoded protein: CAISESREVPYEQYF.

V and J are TRBV12-5 and TRBJ2-2, with 7 bases identical to TRBD1. Germline lookup yields CDR1 LGHNT and CDR2 FRNRAP. V shed 6 bases, J shed 0 bases, and the junction held 4 bases outside the gene matches. CDR3 size: 15 residues. In DNA form, the CDR3 reads TGTGCTAGTGGCCCCGGGACAGCGAACACCGGGGAGCTGTTTTTT. This encodes CASGPGTANTGELFF.

As regards this clone: The same CDR3 arises from other DNA sequences in this sample as well. The chain is built from TRBV5-1 and TRBJ1-1, with 7 nucleotides matching TRBD1. The germline V gene has CDR1 SGHRS and CDR2 YFSETQ. The CDR3 is 14 amino acids. V dropped 0 bases and J dropped 5; count of bases not matched to a gene: 4. This CDR3 reads CASSLAGGGTEAFF. The CDR3 bases are TGCGCCAGCAGCTTGGCAGGGGGAGGAACTGAAGCTTTCTTT.

The V gene is TRBV15, the J gene TRBJ2-3; a weak D match, TRBD2 (5 bases). Germline V gene data show CDR1 as LNHNV and CDR2 as YYDKDF (reference sequence). V was clipped by 1 base and J by 2 bases, with 10 bases between them. The CDR3 has 15 residues. CDR3 region: CATSRAEDSTDTQYF. The CDR3 DNA reads as TGTGCCACCAGCAGAGCTGAGGACTCCACAGATACGCAGTATTTT.

This clone has only a few counts. The rearrangement links TRBV4-1 to TRBJ1-2; TRBD1 aligns across 7 bases. V was pared by 6 bases and J by 8 bases, with 6 bases of the junction left unmatched. CDR1 and CDR2 from the germline V gene are MGHRA and YSYEKL. This CDR3 is 12 amino acids long. The CDR3 nucleotides read TGCGCCAGCAGGGACGACAGGGTCGGCTACACCTTC. It yields the protein CASRDDRVGYTF.

This clone appeared a single time. The J gene is TRBJ1-2, the V gene TRBV5-6; D not certain. CDR3 length: 13 residues. Germline V gene sequence: CDR1 SGHDT, CDR2 YYEEEE. Trimming pared 1 base from V and 8 bases from J, leaving 12 bases between. The CDR3 region has the DNA TGTGCCAGCAGCTTGAGGGAGTCAGAGGGCTACACCTTC. The encoded protein is CASSLRESEGYTF.

The chain combines TRBV5-1 with TRBJ2-1, with D perhaps TRBD2 (6 bases). This CDR3 contains 15 residues. Trimming stripped 3 bases from V and 0 bases from J, with 10 bases between. Germline CDR1 and CDR2: SGHRS and YFSETQ. The CDR3 protein is CASSYGGSSYNEQFF. Here the CDR3 DNA reads TGCGCCAGCAGCTACGGGGGTTCCTCCTACAATGAGCAGTTCTTC.

V and J are TRBV2 and TRBJ2-3, with 12 positions matching TRBD2. Germline V gene sequence: CDR1 SNHLY, CDR2 FYNNEI. The CDR3 loop spans 20 amino acids. Trimming at V came to 2 bases and at J to 2 bases, leaving 14 bases not matched to a gene. The CDR3 reads CASSERSRVWTSGDTDTQYF. The DNA for the CDR3 is TGTGCCAGCAGTGAAAGGTCCAGAGTTTGGACTAGCGGGGACACAGATACGCAGTATTTT.

The rearrangement links TRBV19 to TRBJ1-1, with TRBD1 matching over 8 bases. The V segment lost 6 bases and the J segment 5 bases; nucleotides outside the gene matches: 5. This CDR3 comprises 13 residues. Germline assignment: CDR1 LNHDA and CDR2 SQIVND (reference sequence). CDR3 sequence: CASRSGGETEAFF. As DNA, the CDR3 is TGTGCCAGTAGGTCAGGGGGCGAGACTGAAGCTTTCTTT.

This rearrangement joins TRBV9 to TRBJ2-5, with a weak D call TRBD2 (5 bases). With 0 bases removed from V and 4 bases from J, the gap between germline ends came to 7 bases. The V gene's germline CDR1 is SGDLS and CDR2 YYNGEE. This CDR3 comprises 13 residues. The CDR3 loop reads CASSVGGGETQYF. Written as DNA, the CDR3 is TGTGCCAGCAGCGTAGGAGGAGGAGAGACCCAGTACTTC.

The chain employs TRBV12-3 or TRBV12-4 and TRBJ2-5, with TRBD2 as a possible D gene (6 bases). CDR3 length equals 13 residues. V was trimmed by 5 bases and J by 3 bases, leaving 10 bases between them. The CDR3 sequence: CASSGRTEETQYF. The CDR3 DNA reads as TGTGCCAGCAGTGGGAGGACGGAAGAGACCCAGTACTTC.

The CDR3 DNA sequence: TGTGCCAGCTCACCACGGAGCTCCTATAATTCACCCCTCCACTTT. Protein: CASSPRSSYNSPLHF. The rearrangement links TRBV18 to TRBJ1-6, with unresolved D. The CDR3 is 15 amino acids. The V gene's germline CDR1 is KGHSH and CDR2 LQKENI. Trimming took 1 base from V and 0 from J, leaving 4 bases between them. Looking up the rest from reference TRBV18 and TRBJ1-6 gives the full variable domain: NAGVMQNPRHLVRRRGQEARLRCSPMKGHSHVYWYRQLPEEGLKFMVYLQKENIIDESGMPKERFSAEFPKEGPSILRIQQVVRGDSAAYFCASSPRSSYNSPLHFGNGTRLTVT.

The V gene is TRBV2, the J gene TRBJ2-3; 13 nucleotides match TRBD2. Per germline, CDR1 SNHLY and CDR2 FYNNEI. The CDR3 totals 14 residues. With 8 bases clipped from V and 7 bases from J, the junction kept 6 bases outside the gene matches. CDR3 protein: CASSGLAGRYTQYF. As DNA, the CDR3 is TGTGCCAGCTCGGGACTAGCGGGGCGGTATACGCAGTATTTT.

This clone appeared many times. V usage is TRBV5-1 and J usage is TRBJ1-1; TRBD1 matches at 8 bases. V shed 0 bases and J 3 bases; nucleotides not matched to a gene: 19. CDR3 length: 20 residues. Germline lookup yields CDR1 SGHRS and CDR2 YFSETQ. CDR3 sequence reads: CASSLVGRGRKDSWDTEAFF. The CDR3 DNA reads as TGCGCCAGCAGCTTGGTTGGCAGGGGGCGTAAAGATTCCTGGGACACTGAAGCTTTCTTT. The variable domain in full, completed from reference TRBV5-1 and TRBJ1-1, reads KAGVTQTPRYLIKTRGQQVTLSCSPISGHRSVSWYQQTPGQGLQFLFEYFSETQRNKGNFPGRFSGRQFSNSRSEMNVSTLELGDSALYLCASSLVGRGRKDSWDTEAFFGQGTRLTVV.

The gene calls are TRBV29-1 and TRBJ2-7, with D possibly TRBD1 on 5 matching bases. This CDR3 is built from 12 residues. Germline V CDR1 and CDR2: SQVTM, ANQGSEA. Between the trimmed V and J ends, which lost 7 bases and 0 bases, there was a span of 10 bases. CDR3 residues: CSGSRDSYEQYF. CDR3 sequence (DNA): TGCAGCGGGAGCAGGGACTCCTACGAGCAGTACTTC.

The chain is built from TRBV4-1 and TRBJ2-1, with 10 bases identical to TRBD1. Losses at the gene ends were 1 base for V and 8 bases for J; bases not matched to a gene: 5. Germline V gene sequence: CDR1 MGHRA, CDR2 YSYEKL. The CDR3 runs 15 residues. DNA for the CDR3: TGCGCCAGCAGCCAAGTCTGGGACAGGGGCTATGAGCAGTTCTTC. It translates to CASSQVWDRGYEQFF.

The V call is TRBV3-1 (or the pseudogene TRBV3-2), the J call TRBJ2-7; TRBD1 agrees at 7 bases. V was clipped by 4 bases and J by 1 base; unmatched bases: 10. Germline CDR1 reads LGHDT; CDR2 reads YNNKEL (reference sequence). The CDR3 spans 16 residues. CDR3 DNA: TGTGCCAGCAGCCCATCCCCGGGACAGTTATCCTACGAGCAGTACTTC. The encoded protein is CASSPSPGQLSYEQYF.

The genes are TRBV4-2 and TRBJ2-5, with D perhaps TRBD2 (5 bases). V was shortened by 4 bases and J by 2 bases, with 11 bases between the two germline ends. CDR3 length: 14 amino acids. The germline V gene encodes CDR1 LGHNA and CDR2 YNFKEQ. For the CDR3, the DNA is TGTGCCAGCAGCCCCTCAGCGGATCAAGAGACCCAGTACTTC. Encoded protein: CASSPSADQETQYF.

The chain couples TRBV6-5 to TRBJ1-2, with a possible D match to TRBD1 (5 bases). CDR1 is MNHEY, CDR2 SVGAGI, per germline. The CDR3 consists of 14 residues. V was clipped by 3 bases and J by 5 bases, with 13 bases between them. The CDR3 sequence: CASSYAARDYGYTF. The CDR3 DNA reads TGTGCCAGCAGTTATGCGGCCAGGGATTATGGCTACACCTTC.